The 4 T cell receptor beta chains below come from one sample, sequenced in a study of cytomegalovirus exposure and HLA in healthy donors. The PCR used 60 Vbeta and 13 Jbeta primers. Sequencing was performed with immunoSEQ multiplex PCR; in TCRdb, only in-frame clones are kept and a portion is missing. The sample carries under 130,000 clones, around three quarters recorded once. The sequenced sample consisted of PBMCs. Receptors originate from a female donor in good health and CMV-seropositive.

The chain recombines TRBV5-6 with TRBJ1-5; no reliable D call. V lost 2 bases and J lost 7, with 10 bases in between. Germline CDR1 SGHDT, CDR2 YYEEEE. The CDR3 runs 13 residues. CDR3 residues: CASSFPLRQPQHF. DNA for the CDR3: TGTGCCAGCAGCTTCCCCCTTCGGCAGCCCCAGCATTTT.

This chain connects TRBV5-1 to TRBJ2-1; weak D call: TRBD2 (5 bases). Deletions cut 4 bases from V and 0 bases from J, with 11 bases between. The CDR3 totals 15 residues. Germline CDR1 SGHRS, CDR2 YFSETQ. The CDR3 region has the DNA TGCGCCAGCAGCCCCGGACTGAGCTCCTACAATGAGCAGTTCTTC. Residues: CASSPGLSSYNEQFF.

The CDR3 is CASRYGGPSYNEQFF. CDR3 nucleotides: TGTGCCAGCAGGTACGGGGGACCCTCCTACAATGAGCAGTTCTTC. The genes are TRBV5-4 and TRBJ2-1; tentatively, D is TRBD2 (6 bases). V lost 5 bases, J lost 0 bases, and 12 bases lay in between. This CDR3 comprises 15 residues. Germline V gives CDR1 SGHNT, CDR2 YYREEE (reference sequence).

The chain couples TRBV5-1 to TRBJ1-1, with D maybe TRBD1 (5 bases). The CDR3 spans 13 residues. Trimming shortened V by 0 bases and J by 7 bases, and 10 bases separated the two germline ends. Germline V gene lookup returns CDR1 SGHRS and CDR2 YFSETQ. CDR3 sequence: CASSLAATDEAFF. CDR3 nucleotides: TGCGCCAGCAGCTTGGCCGCGACAGATGAAGCTTTCTTT.